This T cell receptor beta chain was identified during a study of neoadjuvant anti-PD-1 for oral cavity cancer. Study-level information: Non-progressing patients received a fourth nivolumab dose near day 43, then surgery on days 50-56.

Germline V lookup: CDR1 SGHRS, CDR2 YFSETQ. The CDR3 has 15 residues. V lost 1 base and J 6 bases, leaving 17 bases between the germline ends. Study-wide results and caveats: PBMC Gini-index clonality exceeded responders' in non-responders post-nivolumab.

Of note for this clone: Antigen specificity is unknown.

Clones were sequenced by immunoSEQ multiplex PCR, and TCRdb holds only the in-frame ones, with some missing. The sample includes 30,000 to 35,000 clones, around nine tenths seen only once; the top ten take 3.5%. Patients had HPV-negative, locally advanced oral cavity squamous cell carcinoma. The receptor was isolated from a person between 40 and 85 years old with oral cavity squamous cell carcinoma. The sequencing used PBMCs, collected before nivolumab (anti-PD-1) treatment. The V gene is TRBV5-1, the J gene TRBJ2-7; maybe TRBD1 (6 bases). CDR3 DNA sequence: TGCGCCAGCAGCTTGACCTCAGGGGATCTTGGCGAGCAGTACTTC. This sequence encodes CASSLTSGDLGEQYF. Using reference TRBV5-1 and TRBJ2-7 for the parts outside the CDR3, the full variable domain is KAGVTQTPRYLIKTRGQQVTLSCSPISGHRSVSWYQQTPGQGLQFLFEYFSETQRNKGNFPGRFSGRQFSNSRSEMNVSTLELGDSALYLCASSLTSGDLGEQYFGPGTRLTVT.